These T cell receptor beta chains were read from a single sample in a study of T cell repertoires in aging, cancer and after chemotherapy. TCRdb independently ran MiXCR on the multiplex PCR reads; one entry per CDR3 protein. The sample holds about 12,000 distinct CDR3 sequences, 30% to 35% seen once. Sequences were obtained from blood. These receptors were taken from a human donor in good health. The donor label of this sample is uncertain. CDR3s include the opening cysteine and the closing phenylalanine or tryptophan. The D gene is left open where the match is weak. The size entry is marked missing in some rows and otherwise reads once, few, many or a size class.

j_call,v_call,clone_size,d_call,cdr3_aa,cdr3_nt
TRBJ2-1,TRBV20-1,few,-,CSARLIRTTYNEQFF,TGCAGTGCTAGACTGATTAGGACTACTTACAATGAGCAGTTCTTC
TRBJ2-7,TRBV19,-,-,CASSMGGYEQYF,TGTGCCAGTAGTATGGGGGGATACGAGCAGTACTTC
TRBJ2-7,TRBV6-5,once,-,CASSDGLYYEQYF,TGTGCCAGCAGTGACGGGTTGTACTACGAGCAGTACTTC
TRBJ1-1,TRBV19,few,-,CASRGSGGTEAFF,TGTGCCAGTAGAGGGTCTGGCGGCACTGAAGCTTTCTTT
TRBJ2-7,TRBV5-1,-,-,CASSLLGGANYEQYF,TGCGCCAGCAGCTTGTTGGGGGGGGCAAATTACGAGCAGTACTTC
TRBJ1-1,TRBV5-1,few,TRBD1,CASSLKGQGASEAFF,TGCGCCAGCAGCCTGAAGGGCCAGGGGGCATCTGAAGCTTTCTTT
TRBJ2-3,TRBV7-3,-,-,CASSLRGSGGPDTQYF,TGTGCCAGCAGCTTAAGGGGGTCTGGGGGGCCAGATACGCAGTATTTT
TRBJ1-4,TRBV5-1,few,-,CASSYSASGGPTNEKLFF,TGCGCCAGCAGCTATTCTGCTAGCGGCGGGCCAACTAATGAAAAACTGTTTTTT
TRBJ2-5,TRBV29-1,once,TRBD2,CSVDDGASGGWETQYF,TGCAGCGTTGATGATGGGGCTAGCGGGGGCTGGGAGACCCAGTACTTC
TRBJ2-7,TRBV6-5,-,-,CASRSQGGSAYEQYF,TGTGCCAGCAGGAGCCAGGGGGGAAGCGCCTACGAGCAGTACTTC
TRBJ2-3,TRBV6-6,medium-sized,-,CASGDTQYF,TGTGCCAGCGGGGATACGCAGTATTTT
TRBJ1-1,TRBV27,few,-,CASSVTENTEAFF,TGTGCCAGCAGTGTGACAGAGAACACTGAAGCTTTCTTT
TRBJ1-2,TRBV11-2,-,TRBD1,CASGTGPNYGYTF,TGTGCCAGCGGGACAGGGCCCAACTATGGCTACACCTTC
TRBJ1-5,TRBV4-2,-,TRBD1,CASSQGTGGQPQHF,TGTGCCAGCAGCCAAGGGACAGGGGGGCAGCCCCAGCATTTT
TRBJ2-1,TRBV12-3/TRBV12-4,-,-,CASGTRGSYNEQFF,TGTGCCAGCGGGACGCGGGGAAGCTACAATGAGCAGTTCTTC
TRBJ1-6,TRBV30,-,TRBD1,CAWSDSQGGSTPLHF,TGTGCCTGGAGTGATTCACAGGGGGGCTCAACACCCCTCCACTTT
TRBJ1-2,TRBV12-3/TRBV12-4,-,-,CASSPGVLNYGYTF,TGTGCCAGCAGCCCGGGGGTCTTAAACTATGGCTACACCTTC
TRBJ1-2,TRBV12-3/TRBV12-4,few,-,CASSPGAQNYGYTF,TGTGCCAGCAGCCCGGGCGCACAAAACTATGGCTACACCTTC
TRBJ1-2,TRBV5-6,-,-,CASSRGTVDGYTF,TGTGCCAGCAGCCGGGGGACTGTGGATGGCTACACCTTC
TRBJ2-5,TRBV5-5,few,TRBD1,CASSLGGQGRETQYF,TGTGCCAGCAGCTTGGGGGGACAGGGCCGAGAGACCCAGTACTTC
TRBJ2-4,TRBV19,-,-,CASSISQGPINIQYF,TGTGCCAGTAGTATCAGCCAGGGCCCAATAAACATTCAGTACTTC
TRBJ2-7,TRBV19,-,-,CASSIGRTYEQYF,TGTGCCAGTAGTATAGGGCGCACCTACGAGCAGTACTTC
TRBJ1-2,TRBV20-1,-,-,CSASGQGFVGSGYTF,TGCAGTGCTAGTGGGCAGGGGTTCGTTGGTTCGGGCTACACCTTC
TRBJ2-6,TRBV18,-,-,CASSRSGESGANVLTF,TGTGCCAGCTCCCGATCAGGGGAGTCTGGGGCCAACGTCCTGACTTTC
TRBJ2-2,TRBV5-4,-,-,CASSLGGHKTGELFF,TGTGCCAGCAGCTTAGGGGGACACAAAACCGGGGAGCTGTTTTTT
TRBJ2-1,TRBV20-1,few,-,CSARGASRHNEQFF,TGCAGTGCTAGGGGGGCGTCGCGGCACAATGAGCAGTTCTTC
TRBJ2-1,TRBV19,-,TRBD2,CVSSEAGRVYNEQFF,TGTGTCAGTAGCGAAGCGGGGAGGGTGTACAATGAGCAGTTCTTC
TRBJ2-1,TRBV30,few,-,CAWRPGGGVEQFF,TGTGCCTGGAGACCAGGAGGGGGCGTCGAGCAGTTCTTC
TRBJ2-1,TRBV29-1,medium-sized,TRBD2,CSVEGTSGPSSYNEQFF,TGCAGCGTTGAGGGGACTAGCGGCCCGAGCTCCTACAATGAGCAGTTCTTC